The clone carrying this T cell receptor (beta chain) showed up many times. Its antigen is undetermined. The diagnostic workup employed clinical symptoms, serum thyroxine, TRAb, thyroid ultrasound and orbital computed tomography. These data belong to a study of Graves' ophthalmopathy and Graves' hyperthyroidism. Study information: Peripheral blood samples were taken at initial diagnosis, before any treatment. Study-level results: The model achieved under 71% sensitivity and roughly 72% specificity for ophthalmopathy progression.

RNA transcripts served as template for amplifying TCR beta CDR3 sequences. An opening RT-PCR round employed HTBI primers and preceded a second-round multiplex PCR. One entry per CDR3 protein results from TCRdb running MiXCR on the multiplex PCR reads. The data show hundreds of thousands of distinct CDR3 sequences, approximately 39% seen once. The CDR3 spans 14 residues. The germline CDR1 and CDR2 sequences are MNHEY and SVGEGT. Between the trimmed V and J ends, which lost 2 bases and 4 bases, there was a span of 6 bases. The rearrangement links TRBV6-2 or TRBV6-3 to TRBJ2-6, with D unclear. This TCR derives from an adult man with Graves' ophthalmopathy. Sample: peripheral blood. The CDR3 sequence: CASSYLPGANVLTF. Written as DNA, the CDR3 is TGTGCCAGCAGTTACCTGCCCGGGGCCAACGTCCTGACTTTC.